Relative to its sample, the clone carrying this TCR beta chain is medium-sized (0.01 to 0.1%). Time point indicated: sample taken at primary tumor resection. In each case, whole RNA from tumor, nontumor lung or frozen PBMC was sequenced unsorted. CDR3 size: 14 residues. The germline V gene encodes CDR1 SNHLY and CDR2 FYNNEI. V shed 2 bases and J shed 1 base, with 5 bases lying between them. TCRdb itself ran the 5' RACE reads through MiXCR, one entry per CDR3 protein. Of thousands of distinct CDR3 sequences in the sample, approximately 5% were seen once. The source of the sample is a study of spatial heterogeneity in lung cancer.

The sequences come from PBMCs, collected at surgery. This clonotype was sampled from a male donor with early-stage non-small cell lung cancer. V usage is TRBV2 and J usage is TRBJ2-2; D not certain. CDR3 residues: CASSESRNTGELFF. The CDR3 nucleotides are TGTGCCAGCAGTGAAAGCAGGAACACCGGGGAGCTGTTTTTT.